This T cell receptor beta chain originates from a study of blood T cell repertoires in COVID-19. Turning to the study itself: Both acute and convalescent COVID-19 samples were obtained from the United States, Italy and Spain. T cells, B-cell-depleted T cells, or PBMCs supplied cDNA or gDNA.

Per the authors' pipeline: For nucleated cells, counts were estimated from reference gene primer amplification. Repertoires were generated with immunoSEQ multiplex PCR, while TCRdb's copy carries only in-frame clones and drops some. V and J calls and clone size follow that table, whereas D and trimming were derived from the DNA. The sample records about 170,000 clones, about nine tenths being singletons. The V gene lost 0 bases and the J gene lost 3 bases, with 8 bases spanning the gap. Germline V lookup: CDR1 LGHDT, CDR2 YNNKEL (reference sequence). The CDR3 totals 14 residues. The sequencing input was peripheral blood. The receptor was isolated from a man between 65 and 85 years old with acute or convalescent COVID-19. J is TRBJ1-1 and V is TRBV3-1 (or the pseudogene TRBV3-2); D call uncertain. As DNA, the CDR3 is TGTGCCAGCAGCCAAGATCCGGGGTACACTGAAGCTTTCTTT. It codes for CASSQDPGYTEAFF.